This T cell receptor beta chain derives from a study of blood T cell repertoires in COVID-19. About the study: From the United States, Italy and Spain came samples of acute and convalescent COVID-19.

Germline loops: CDR1 SGHVS, CDR2 FQNEAQ. V trimming: 5 bases; J trimming: 1 base; junction bases outside the gene matches: 9. This CDR3 contains 17 residues. Everyone who took part was 18 to 89 years old, and they came from some 23 US areas. Per the original data handling: Cell counts per sample came from amplifying reference gene primers. Assay: immunoSEQ multiplex PCR; the TCRdb copy retains only in-frame clones and omits some. The D gene and trimming were derived from the DNA, and the V and J assignments and clone size from that table. This table has 200,000 or so clones, approximately 90% appearing once.

This TCR derives from a woman aged 40 to 49 with acute COVID-19. The chain recombines TRBV7-8 with TRBJ1-1; 11 nucleotides match TRBD1. Sequencing input: PBMCs or T cells enriched from blood (not recorded which). CDR3: CASSPRTGQGANTEAFF. CDR3 DNA: TGTGCCAGCAGCCCAAGGACAGGACAGGGGGCGAACACTGAAGCTTTCTTT.